This TCR beta chain emerged from a study of OX40 agonist ivuxolimab in advanced cancers. Background on the study: The diagnoses of dose-escalation patients were hepatocellular carcinoma, melanoma, renal cell or head and neck cancer. Subjects had a mean age of about 61 years, with a range of 23 to 79; roughly 83% were male.

Findings and limits, study-wide: More expanded clones were found, on average, in CD8+ than in CD4+ T cells.

Details on this clone: The antigen is undetermined.

There are 14 residues in the CDR3. Looked up from germline, CDR1 is SQVTM and CDR2 is ANQGSEA. The J segment lost 8 bases and the V segment lost 3 bases, leaving 8 bases of the junction unmatched. TCRdb keeps only in-frame clones here, not all; method: immunoSEQ multiplex PCR. The sample gives roughly 66,000 clones, over 70% of which show up once; approximately 1.2% is in the top ten. V gene TRBV29-1 combines with J gene TRBJ2-1, with TRBD2 matching 9 bases. This receptor was identified in an adult with an advanced solid tumor such as melanoma, head and neck, liver or kidney cancer. The sample consisted of CD4+ or CD8+ T cells sorted from blood, taken in a trial of the OX40 agonist ivuxolimab. CDR3 residues: CSVDRSSGADEQFF. The CDR3 DNA is TGCAGCGTTGATAGGTCTAGCGGGGCGGATGAGCAGTTCTTC.